The following is a T cell receptor (beta chain) sequence with its context. The antigen is not known. Sequencing used immunoSEQ multiplex PCR; TCRdb keeps in-frame clones, though not all of them. The table has 130,000 to 150,000 clones, approximately 91% seen once. The data derive from a study of cytomegalovirus exposure and HLA in healthy donors. The V gene's germline CDR1 is KGHSH and CDR2 LQKENI. With 2 bases clipped from V and 7 bases from J, the junction kept 1 base outside the gene matches. There are 14 residues in the CDR3. The study's findings and limits: Despite most TCR sequences being rare, some public TCRs occurred in many donors. Diagnosis of cytomegalovirus status made by the classifier reportedly showed high specificity and sensitivity. Cytomegalovirus association was listed for 164 TCR beta chains.

The clonotype originates from a man aged 18 to 30 in good health and CMV-seronegative. This sequence joins TRBV18 and TRBJ1-6, with 8 nucleotides matching TRBD1. The sequencing sample was made of PBMCs. The CDR3 here is CASSPRTGNSPLHF. The CDR3 coding sequence is TGTGCCAGCTCACCAAGGACAGGGAATTCACCCCTCCACTTT.